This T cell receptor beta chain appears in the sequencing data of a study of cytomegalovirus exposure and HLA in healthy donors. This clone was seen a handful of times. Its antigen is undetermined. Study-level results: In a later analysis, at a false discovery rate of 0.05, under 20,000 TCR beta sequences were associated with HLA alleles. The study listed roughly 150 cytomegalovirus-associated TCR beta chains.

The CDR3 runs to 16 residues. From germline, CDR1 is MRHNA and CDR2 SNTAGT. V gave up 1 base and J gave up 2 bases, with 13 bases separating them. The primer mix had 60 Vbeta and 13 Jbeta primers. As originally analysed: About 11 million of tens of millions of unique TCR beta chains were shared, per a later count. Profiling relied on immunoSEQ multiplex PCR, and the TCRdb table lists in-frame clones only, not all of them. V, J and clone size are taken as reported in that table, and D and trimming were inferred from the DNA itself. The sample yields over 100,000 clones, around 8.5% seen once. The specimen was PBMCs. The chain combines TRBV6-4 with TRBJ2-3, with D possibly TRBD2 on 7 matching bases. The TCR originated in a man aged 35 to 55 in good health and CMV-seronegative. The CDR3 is CASSDWGGAATDTQYF. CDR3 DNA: TGTGCCAGCAGTGACTGGGGGGGGGCAGCCACAGATACGCAGTATTTT.